The 14 T cell receptor beta chains given below trace back to one sample, sequenced in a study of control samples from healthy donors and cancer patients. The protocol was immunoSEQ multiplex PCR, while the TCRdb copy is restricted to in-frame clones and leaves out a portion. The sample records 130,000 to 150,000 clones, 80% to 95% being singletons. Material: blood. The receptors originated from a man between 18 and 29 years old in good health.

The genes are TRBV18 and TRBJ1-2; perhaps TRBD1 as D (6 bases). CDR1 is KGHSH and CDR2 is LQKENI in the germline V gene. The CDR3 loop spans 13 amino acids. The ends were cut back, 4 bases at V and 1 base at J, with 7 bases in the middle. The CDR3 coding sequence is TGTGCCAGCTCACGACAGGATAACTATGGCTACACCTTC. Translated, it gives CASSRQDNYGYTF.

The chain is built from TRBV10-1 and TRBJ1-1, with TRBD1 identical over 12 bases. The germline V gene has CDR1 WNHNN and CDR2 SYGVQD (reference sequence). V dropped 6 bases and J dropped 0; count of bases not matched to a gene: 5. The CDR3 length is 16 residues. CDR3 residues: CASSAGTGGLNTEAFF. Here the CDR3 DNA reads TGCGCCAGCAGCGCCGGGACAGGGGGCCTGAACACTGAAGCTTTCTTT.

V is TRBV5-1 and J is TRBJ2-7; 8 bases map to TRBD2. In germline, CDR1 is SGHRS, CDR2 YFSETQ. V was pared by 4 bases and J by 6 bases, with 9 bases of the junction left unmatched. This CDR3 comprises 14 residues. The CDR3 sequence is CASSPGGAMGEQYF. CDR3 sequence (DNA): TGCGCCAGCAGCCCGGGAGGGGCCATGGGCGAGCAGTACTTC.

CDR3 region: CASSLDRGTEAFF. DNA of the CDR3: TGTGCCAGCAGCTTAGACCGGGGGACTGAAGCTTTCTTT. The chain is built from TRBV7-6 and TRBJ1-1, with D maybe TRBD1 (5 bases). The V gene lost 1 base and the J gene lost 5 bases, with 8 bases spanning the gap. Germline lookup yields CDR1 SGHVS and CDR2 FNYEAQ. The CDR3 is 13 residues long. Supplemented by reference TRBV7-6 and TRBJ1-1, the full variable domain reads GAGVSQSPRYKVTKRGQDVALRCDPISGHVSLYWYRQALGQGPEFLTYFNYEAQQDKSGLPNDRFSAERPEGSISTLTIQRTEQRDSAMYRCASSLDRGTEAFFGQGTRLTVV.

This chain uses TRBV7-2 with TRBJ2-5, with D hard to call. CDR3 length: 13 residues. CDR1 is SGHTA and CDR2 is FQGNSA in the germline V gene. V was cut by 5 bases and J by 2 bases, with 9 bases left in between. DNA for the CDR3: TGTGCCAGCAGCCAGAGACCTCAAGAGACCCAGTACTTC. Protein: CASSQRPQETQYF.

The chain carries TRBV2 and TRBJ1-1, with unresolved D. The germline CDR1 and CDR2 sequences are SNHLY and FYNNEI. The V end was cut by 8 bases, the J end by 1 base, with 14 bases between. This CDR3 comprises 14 residues. CDR3 sequence reads: CASPGRPGNTEAFF. The CDR3 DNA sequence: TGTGCCAGCCCTGGTCGTCCCGGGAACACTGAAGCTTTCTTT.

The rearrangement uses TRBV19 and TRBJ2-3, with D perhaps matching TRBD2 (6 bases). From germline, CDR1 is LNHDA and CDR2 SQIVND (reference sequence). CDR3 length: 15 amino acids. The V and J ends lost 3 bases and 3 bases respectively, with 13 bases between them. The CDR3 sequence is CASSITSRGTDTQYF. CDR3 bases: TGTGCCAGTAGTATCACGAGTCGGGGGACAGATACGCAGTATTTT.

The rearrangement links TRBV6-2 or TRBV6-3 to TRBJ2-7; TRBD2 matches 8 bases. The junction had 11 bases not matched to a gene; V was cut back by 5 bases and J by 2 bases. CDR1 is MNHEY and CDR2 is SVGEGT in the germline V gene. This CDR3 spans 16 amino acids. CDR3 bases: TGTGCCAGCAGTCTTTCCGGGGGGGACTCACCCTACGAGCAGTACTTC. Translation: CASSLSGGDSPYEQYF.

V and J are TRBV27 and TRBJ1-2, with D tentatively TRBD1 (5 bases). This CDR3 region has 15 residues. Germline loops: CDR1 MNHEY, CDR2 SMNVEV (reference sequence). V lost 4 bases, J lost 2 bases, and 14 bases lay in between. CDR3 in amino acids: CASSWRAGWNYGYTF. CDR3 DNA: TGTGCCAGCAGTTGGCGGGCAGGGTGGAACTATGGCTACACCTTC.

The chain has TRBV9 and TRBJ2-3; D gene ambiguous. This CDR3 comprises 12 residues. The V gene lost 4 bases and the J gene lost 1 base, with 4 bases spanning the gap. Germline V CDR1 and CDR2: SGDLS, YYNGEE. CDR3 in amino acids: CASSSGTDTQYF. Written as DNA, the CDR3 is TGTGCCAGCAGCTCCGGCACAGATACGCAGTATTTT.

The chain combines TRBV21-1 with TRBJ2-1; the table gives TRBD1 as D, unverified against the DNA. TRBV21-1 is a documented pseudogene. The CDR3 covers 15 residues. CDR3 in DNA: TGTGCCAGCCGGGCTACAGGGGCTTTGGGGAATGAGCAGTTCTTC. Its translation is CASRATGALGNEQFF.

This sequence joins TRBV3-1 (or the pseudogene TRBV3-2) and TRBJ2-1; the D is unclear. V gave up 5 bases and J gave up 8 bases, with 16 bases separating them. The CDR3 runs to 14 residues. From germline, CDR1 is LGHDT and CDR2 YNNKEL (reference sequence). CDR3 bases: TGTGCCAGCAGCATGCCCGCCGGTGAGGATGAGCAGTTCTTC. Translated, it gives CASSMPAGEDEQFF.

The chain links TRBV27 to TRBJ2-7; tentative D call: TRBD1 (7 bases). The germline V gene encodes CDR1 MNHEY and CDR2 SMNVEV (reference sequence). This CDR3 is 13 amino acids long. V lost 6 bases, J lost 5 bases, and 14 bases lay in between. The CDR3, as DNA: TGTGCCAGCAGACACAGGGGAGGAGACGAGCAGTACTTC. Its translation is CASRHRGGDEQYF.

This chain links TRBV11-2 with TRBJ2-5; perhaps D is TRBD1 or TRBD2 (5 bases each). Germline V gene sequence: CDR1 SGHAT, CDR2 FQNNGV. Trimming pared 1 base from V and 4 bases from J, leaving 13 bases between. This CDR3 region has 15 residues. This chain's CDR3 is CASSLVSWGRETQYF. The DNA of the CDR3 is TGTGCCAGCAGCTTAGTTAGTTGGGGGAGAGAGACCCAGTACTTC. Complete variable domain (other parts from reference TRBV11-2 and TRBJ2-5): EAGVAQSPRYKIIEKRQSVAFWCNPISGHATLYWYQQILGQGPKLLIQFQNNGVVDDSQLPKDRFSAERLKGVDSTLKIQPAKLEDSAVYLCASSLVSWGRETQYFGPGTRLLVL.